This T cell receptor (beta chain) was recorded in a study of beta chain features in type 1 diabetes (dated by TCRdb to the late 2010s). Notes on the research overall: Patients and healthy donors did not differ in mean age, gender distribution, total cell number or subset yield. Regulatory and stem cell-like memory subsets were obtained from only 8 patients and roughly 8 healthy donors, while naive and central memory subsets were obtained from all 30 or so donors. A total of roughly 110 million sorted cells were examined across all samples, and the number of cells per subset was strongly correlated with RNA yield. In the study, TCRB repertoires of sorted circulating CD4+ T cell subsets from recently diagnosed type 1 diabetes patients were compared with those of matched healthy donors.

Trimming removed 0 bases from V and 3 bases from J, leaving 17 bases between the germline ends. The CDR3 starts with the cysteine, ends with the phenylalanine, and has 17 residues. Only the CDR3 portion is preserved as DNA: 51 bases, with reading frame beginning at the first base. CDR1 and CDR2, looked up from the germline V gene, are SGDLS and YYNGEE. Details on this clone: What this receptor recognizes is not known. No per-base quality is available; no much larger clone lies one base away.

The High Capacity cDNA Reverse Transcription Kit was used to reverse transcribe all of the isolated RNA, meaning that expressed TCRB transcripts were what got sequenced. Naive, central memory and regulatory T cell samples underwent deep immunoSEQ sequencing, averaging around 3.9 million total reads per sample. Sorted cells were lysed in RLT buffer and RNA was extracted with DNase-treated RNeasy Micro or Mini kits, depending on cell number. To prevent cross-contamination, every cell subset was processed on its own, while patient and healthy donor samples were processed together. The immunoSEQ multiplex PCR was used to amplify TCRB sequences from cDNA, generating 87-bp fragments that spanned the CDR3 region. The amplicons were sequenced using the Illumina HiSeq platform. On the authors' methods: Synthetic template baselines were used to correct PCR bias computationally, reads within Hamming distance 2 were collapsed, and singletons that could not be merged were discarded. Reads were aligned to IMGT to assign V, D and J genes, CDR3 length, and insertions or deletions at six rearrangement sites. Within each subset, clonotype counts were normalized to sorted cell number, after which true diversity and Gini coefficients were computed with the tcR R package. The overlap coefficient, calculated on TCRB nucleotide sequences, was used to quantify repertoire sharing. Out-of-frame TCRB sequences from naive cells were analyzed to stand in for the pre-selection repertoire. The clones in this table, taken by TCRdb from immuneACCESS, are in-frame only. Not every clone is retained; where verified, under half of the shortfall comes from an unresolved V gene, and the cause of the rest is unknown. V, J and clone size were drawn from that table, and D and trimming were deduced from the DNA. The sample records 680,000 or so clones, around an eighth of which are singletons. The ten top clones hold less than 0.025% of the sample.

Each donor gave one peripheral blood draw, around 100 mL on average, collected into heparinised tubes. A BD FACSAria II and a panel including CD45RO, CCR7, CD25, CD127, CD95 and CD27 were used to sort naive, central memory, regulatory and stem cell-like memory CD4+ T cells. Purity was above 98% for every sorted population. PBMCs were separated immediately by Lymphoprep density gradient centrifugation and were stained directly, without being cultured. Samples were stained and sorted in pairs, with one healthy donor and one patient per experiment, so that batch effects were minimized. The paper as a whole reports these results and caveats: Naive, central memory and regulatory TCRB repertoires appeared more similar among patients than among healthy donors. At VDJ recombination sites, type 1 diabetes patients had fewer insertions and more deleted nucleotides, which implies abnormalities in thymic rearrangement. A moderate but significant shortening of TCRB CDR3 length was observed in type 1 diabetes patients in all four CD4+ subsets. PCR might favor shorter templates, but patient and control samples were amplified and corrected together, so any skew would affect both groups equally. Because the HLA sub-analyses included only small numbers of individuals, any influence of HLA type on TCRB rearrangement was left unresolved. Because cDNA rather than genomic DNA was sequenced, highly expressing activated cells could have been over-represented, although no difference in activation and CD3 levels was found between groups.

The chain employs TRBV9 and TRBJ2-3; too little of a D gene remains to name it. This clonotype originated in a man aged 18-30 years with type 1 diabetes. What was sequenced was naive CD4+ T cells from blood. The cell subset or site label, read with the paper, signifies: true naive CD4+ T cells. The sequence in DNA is TGTGCCAGCAGCGTAGATTTGGGCAACCCTGGGACAGATACGCAGTATTTT. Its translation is CASSVDLGNPGTDTQYF. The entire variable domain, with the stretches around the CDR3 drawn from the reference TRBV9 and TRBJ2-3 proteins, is DSGVTQTPKHLITATGQRVTLRCSPRSGDLSVYWYQQSLDQGLQFLIQYYNGEERAKGNILERFSAQQFPDLHSELNLSSLELGDSALYFCASSVDLGNPGTDTQYFGPGTRLTVL.